The entry below gives a single T cell receptor (beta chain) sequence along with its context. As yet, its antigen is unknown. TCRdb redid the calling of the 5' RACE reads with MiXCR, one entry per CDR3 protein. The repertoire includes some 87,000 distinct CDR3 sequences, approximately 30% of them detected once, and roughly 59% sits in the top ten. The CDR3 has 14 amino acids. V shed 1 base and J shed 5 bases, with 12 bases lying between them. Germline V lookup: CDR1 SGHRS, CDR2 YFSETQ. This specimen belongs to a study of CD8 T cells in ankylosing spondylitis. Overall study results and limits: A motif of under 10 highly homologous TCR beta variants was seen as apparently characteristic of ankylosing spondylitis blood. Disease-associated clones were CD8+ and fairly uncommon in peripheral blood.

The chain links TRBV5-1 to TRBJ1-2; a weak D match, TRBD1 (5 bases). The receptor's source is a male donor with ankylosing spondylitis or in good health (not recorded which). Sequencing was performed on blood, either unsorted or a sorted T cell fraction (not recorded which). This chain's CDR3 is CASSLRQGEYGYTF. DNA for the CDR3: TGCGCCAGCAGCTTGAGGCAGGGAGAGTATGGCTACACCTTC.